The sequence of this T cell receptor beta chain was determined in a study of cytomegalovirus exposure and HLA in healthy donors. Across the study: HLA-typed donors contributed around 82 million unique TCRs, which were held in an early data release.

Concerning this clone: What it recognizes is unknown.

Both 60 Vbeta primers and 13 Jbeta primers went into the PCR. Only in-frame clones appear in the TCRdb table, and some are missing; sequencing was by immunoSEQ multiplex PCR. In the table there are tens of thousands of clones, over 65% of which are singletons. The study's findings and limits: The productive fraction for most TCR beta V segments was about 90% or about 30% in an earlier analysis.

Trimming took 9 bases from V and 4 from J, leaving 18 bases between them. CDR1 is MNHEY and CDR2 is SVGAGI in the germline V gene. The CDR3 contains 14 residues. The chain couples TRBV6-5 to TRBJ1-1, with a tentative D call TRBD1 (5 bases). Sequences were obtained from PBMCs. This receptor was obtained from a man aged 50-60 years in good health and CMV-seronegative. The CDR3 here is CASGGGRSFTEAFF. In nucleotides, the CDR3 is TGTGCCAGTGGGGGAGGGAGAAGTTTCACTGAAGCTTTCTTT.